Reported below is one TCR beta chain. Its antigen is undetermined. V was pared by 2 bases and J by 4 bases, with 8 bases between. Germline assignment: CDR1 MNHEY and CDR2 SMNVEV (reference sequence). The CDR3 extends over 13 amino acids. The primer mix had 60 Vbeta and 13 Jbeta primers. Data came from immunoSEQ multiplex PCR; TCRdb stores just in-frame clones and leaves some out. The sample lists fewer than 85,000 clones; around two thirds were seen once. The record originates from a study of cytomegalovirus exposure and HLA in healthy donors. General study points: The analysis excluded some indistinguishable V segments, including TRBV6-2 and TRBV6-3.

The specimen sequenced was PBMCs. This clonotype originated in a man aged 60 to 69 in good health and CMV-seropositive. The chain employs TRBV27 and TRBJ2-5, with D perhaps matching TRBD2 (6 bases). The DNA for the CDR3 is TGTGCCAGCAGTTTAAACGGGGGAGAGACCCAGTACTTC. Protein sequence: CASSLNGGETQYF.